A selection of T cell receptor beta chains follows, all from one sample in a study of T cell changes during pregnancy in multiple sclerosis. Generated by immunoSEQ multiplex PCR, the TCRdb table keeps only in-frame clones and is missing some. The sample carries 55,000 to 85,000 clones, 75% to 95% recorded once. The sequencing here drew on peripheral blood, taken in the third trimester of pregnancy. The source of these receptors is a female donor with multiple sclerosis, enrolled in a pregnancy study. Each CDR3 is given with its conserved first and last residue. Fields, in order: D gene, V gene, CDR3 protein. The D gene is left open where the match is weak.

NA TRBV30 CAWSLGGARDQPQHF
NA TRBV5-6 CASTVPGAKNIQYF
NA TRBV19 CASSVAGSSYEQYF
TRBD1 TRBV30 CAWDTWARGLREQYF
NA TRBV27 CASSLKFRDYEQYF
NA TRBV27 CASSFPPRGGTQYF
NA TRBV7-6 CASSLDGVGGTQAAYEQYF
NA TRBV18 CASSPEGGIYTEAFF
TRBD1 TRBV9 CASSQQGGGGNNEQFF
TRBD1 TRBV19 CASSIGQGTQPQHF
NA TRBV7-8 CASSLVTGSPTEAFF
NA TRBV14 CASSQWGPEAFF
TRBD1 TRBV5-1 CASRHGQGAYEQYF
NA TRBV10-3 CAITREREETQYF
TRBD1 TRBV6-4 CASSPGTGEVDGYTF
TRBD1 TRBV7-2 CASSSQGQGYGYTF
TRBD1 TRBV6-1 CASSDGTAYNQPQHF
TRBD2 TRBV19 CASRGLRAGVGYEQYF
TRBD2 TRBV19 CASSRSGRAGDTQYF
NA TRBV2 CASSEASSSDTQYF
TRBD1 TRBV2 CASSERQGGNTIYF
TRBD1 TRBV5-1 CASSPRDSQPYGYTF
NA TRBV7-9 CASSQTAADGYTF
NA TRBV10-3 CAISEWGDAEAFF
NA TRBV10-3 CAIRGGESDTQYF
NA TRBV30 CAWNMNTEAFF
NA TRBV10-1 CASSGDSSGNTIYF
TRBD1 TRBV5-6 CASSFGDRGFSPQHF